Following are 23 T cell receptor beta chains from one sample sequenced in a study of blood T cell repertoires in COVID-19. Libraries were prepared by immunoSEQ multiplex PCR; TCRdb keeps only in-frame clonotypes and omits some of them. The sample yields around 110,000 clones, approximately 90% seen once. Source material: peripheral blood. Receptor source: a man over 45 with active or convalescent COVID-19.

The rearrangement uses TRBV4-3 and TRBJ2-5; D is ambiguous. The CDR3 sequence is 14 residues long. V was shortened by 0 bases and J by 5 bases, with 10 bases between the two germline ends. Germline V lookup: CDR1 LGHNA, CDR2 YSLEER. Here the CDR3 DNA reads TGCGCCAGCAGCCAAGATCGCAGGCCCGAGACCCAGTACTTC. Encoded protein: CASSQDRRPETQYF.

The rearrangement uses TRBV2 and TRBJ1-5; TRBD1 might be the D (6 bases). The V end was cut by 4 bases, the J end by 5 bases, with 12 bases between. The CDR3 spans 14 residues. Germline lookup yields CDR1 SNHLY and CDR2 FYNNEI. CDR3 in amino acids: CASSGGGRDQPQHF. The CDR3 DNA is TGTGCCAGCAGTGGGGGGGGCAGGGATCAGCCCCAGCATTTT.

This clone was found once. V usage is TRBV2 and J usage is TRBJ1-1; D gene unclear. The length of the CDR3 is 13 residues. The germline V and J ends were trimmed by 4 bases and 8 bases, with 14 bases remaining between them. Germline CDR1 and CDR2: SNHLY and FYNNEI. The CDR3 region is CASSVERRREAFF. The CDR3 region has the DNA TGTGCCAGCAGTGTCGAGAGACGGAGGGAAGCTTTCTTT.

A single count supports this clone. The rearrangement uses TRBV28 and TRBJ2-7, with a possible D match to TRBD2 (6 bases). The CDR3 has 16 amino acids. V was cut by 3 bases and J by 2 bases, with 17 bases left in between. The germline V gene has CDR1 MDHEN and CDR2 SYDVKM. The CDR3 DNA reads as TGTGCCAGCAGTTTTACCTGGGGGGAAGGTACCTACGAGCAGTACTTC. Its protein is CASSFTWGEGTYEQYF.

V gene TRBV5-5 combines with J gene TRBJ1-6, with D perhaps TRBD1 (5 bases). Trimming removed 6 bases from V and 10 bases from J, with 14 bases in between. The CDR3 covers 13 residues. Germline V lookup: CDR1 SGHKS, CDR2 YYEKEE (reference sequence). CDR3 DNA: TGTGCCAGCAATGCGGCCGGGGGATCACCCCTCCACTTT. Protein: CASNAAGGSPLHF. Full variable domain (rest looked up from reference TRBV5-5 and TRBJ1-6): DAGVTQSPTHLIKTRGQQVTLRCSPISGHKSVSWYQQVLGQGPQFIFQYYEKEERGRGNFPDRFSARQFPNYSSELNVNALLLGDSALYLCASNAAGGSPLHFGNGTRLTVT.

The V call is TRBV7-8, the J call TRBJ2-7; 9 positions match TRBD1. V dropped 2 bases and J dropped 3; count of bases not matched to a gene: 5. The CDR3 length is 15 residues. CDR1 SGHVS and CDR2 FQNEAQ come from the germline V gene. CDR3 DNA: TGTGCCAGCAGCTTAAGCCGGACAGGGGACTACGAGCAGTACTTC. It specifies CASSLSRTGDYEQYF. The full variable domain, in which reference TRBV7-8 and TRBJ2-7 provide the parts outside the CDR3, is GAGVSQSPRYKVAKRGQDVALRCDPISGHVSLFWYQQALGQGPEFLTYFQNEAQLDKSGLPSDRFFAERPEGSVSTLKIQRTQQEDSAVYLCASSLSRTGDYEQYFGPGTRLTVT.

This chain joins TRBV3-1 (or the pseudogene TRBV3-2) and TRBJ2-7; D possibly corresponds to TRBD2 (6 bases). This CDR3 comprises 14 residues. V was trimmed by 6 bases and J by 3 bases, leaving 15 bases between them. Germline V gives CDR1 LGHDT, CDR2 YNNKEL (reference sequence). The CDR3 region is CASRKGLTNYEQYF. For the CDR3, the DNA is TGTGCCAGCAGAAAGGGACTTACAAACTACGAGCAGTACTTC.

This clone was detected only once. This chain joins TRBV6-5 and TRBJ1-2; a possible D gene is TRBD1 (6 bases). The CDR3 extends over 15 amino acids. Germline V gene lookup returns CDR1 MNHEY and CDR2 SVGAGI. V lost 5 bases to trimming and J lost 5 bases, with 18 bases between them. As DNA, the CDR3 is TGTGCCAGCAGTAGTCGGGGGGCCGGGGAATATGGCTACACCTTC. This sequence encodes CASSSRGAGEYGYTF.

CDR3: CAWSRDYYGYTF. The CDR3 DNA reads TGTGCCTGGAGTAGAGATTACTATGGCTACACCTTC. The rearrangement uses TRBV30 and TRBJ1-2, with no clear D. This CDR3 has 12 residues. V gave up 2 bases and J gave up 3 bases, with 7 bases separating them. Germline CDR1 is GTSNPN and CDR2 is SVGIG (reference sequence).

This CDR3 reads CASSLSSVYNEQFF. The CDR3 region has the DNA TGTGCCAGCAGCCTCTCTAGCGTCTACAATGAGCAGTTCTTC. V usage is TRBV13 and J usage is TRBJ2-1; possible D gene TRBD2, 6 bases. V was clipped by 5 bases and J by 3 bases, with 11 bases between them. The CDR3 is 14 residues long. Germline V gene sequence: CDR1 PRHDT, CDR2 FYEKMQ (reference sequence).

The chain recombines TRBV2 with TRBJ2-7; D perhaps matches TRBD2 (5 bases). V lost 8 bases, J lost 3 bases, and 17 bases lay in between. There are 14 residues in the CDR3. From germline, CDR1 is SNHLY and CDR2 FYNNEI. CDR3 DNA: TGTGCCAGCTCGGCGGGTTGGTTGGGCTACGAGCAGTACTTC. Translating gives CASSAGWLGYEQYF.

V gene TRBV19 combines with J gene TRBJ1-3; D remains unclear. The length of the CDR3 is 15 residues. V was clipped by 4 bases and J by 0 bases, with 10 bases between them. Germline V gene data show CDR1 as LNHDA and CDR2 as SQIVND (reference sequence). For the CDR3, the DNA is TGTGCCAGTAGTACCCTTCTTAGCTCTGGAAACACCATATATTTT. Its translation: CASSTLLSSGNTIYF.

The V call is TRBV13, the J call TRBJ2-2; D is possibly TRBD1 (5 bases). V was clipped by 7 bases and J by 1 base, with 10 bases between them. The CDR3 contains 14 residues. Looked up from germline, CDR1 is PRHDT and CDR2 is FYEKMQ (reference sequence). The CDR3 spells CASNPDRNTGELFF. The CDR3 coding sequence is TGTGCCAGCAACCCAGACAGGAACACCGGGGAGCTGTTTTTT.

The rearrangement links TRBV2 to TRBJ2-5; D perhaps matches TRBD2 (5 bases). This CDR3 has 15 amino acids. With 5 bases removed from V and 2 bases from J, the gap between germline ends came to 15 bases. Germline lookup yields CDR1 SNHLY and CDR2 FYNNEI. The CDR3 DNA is TGTGCCAGCAGTACCACTCGGCGGGCGCAAGAGACCCAGTACTTC. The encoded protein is CASSTTRRAQETQYF.

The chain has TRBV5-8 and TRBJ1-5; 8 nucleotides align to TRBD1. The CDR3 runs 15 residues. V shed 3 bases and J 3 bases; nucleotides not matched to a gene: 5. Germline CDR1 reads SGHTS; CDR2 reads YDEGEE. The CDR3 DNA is TGTGCCAGCAGCTGGGGGACAGGTCCCAATCAGCCCCAGCATTTT. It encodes CASSWGTGPNQPQHF.

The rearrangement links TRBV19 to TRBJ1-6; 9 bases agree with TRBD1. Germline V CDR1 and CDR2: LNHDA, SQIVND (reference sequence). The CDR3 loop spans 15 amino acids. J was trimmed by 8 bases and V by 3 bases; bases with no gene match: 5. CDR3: CASSMPGQGHSPLHF. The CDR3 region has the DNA TGTGCCAGTAGTATGCCCGGACAGGGGCATTCACCCCTCCACTTT. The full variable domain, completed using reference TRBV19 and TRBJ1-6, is DGGITQSPKYLFRKEGQNVTLSCEQNLNHDAMYWYRQDPGQGLRLIYYSQIVNDFQKGDIAEGYSVSREKKESFPLTVTSAQKNPTAFYLCASSMPGQGHSPLHFGNGTRLTVT.

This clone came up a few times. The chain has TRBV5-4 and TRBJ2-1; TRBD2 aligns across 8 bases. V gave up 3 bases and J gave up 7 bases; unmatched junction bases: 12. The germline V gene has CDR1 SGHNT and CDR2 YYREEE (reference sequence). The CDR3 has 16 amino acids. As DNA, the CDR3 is TGTGCCAGCAGCTCGGCGGGCGGGAGGACGAAGAATGAGCAGTTCTTC. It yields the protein CASSSAGGRTKNEQFF. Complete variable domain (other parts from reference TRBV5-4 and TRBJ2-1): ETGVTQSPTHLIKTRGQQVTLRCSSQSGHNTVSWYQQALGQGPQFIFQYYREEENGRGNFPPRFSGLQFPNYSSELNVNALELDDSALYLCASSSAGGRTKNEQFFGPGTRLTVL.

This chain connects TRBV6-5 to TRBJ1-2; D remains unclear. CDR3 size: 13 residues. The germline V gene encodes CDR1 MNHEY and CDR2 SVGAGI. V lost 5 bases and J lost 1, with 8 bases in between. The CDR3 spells CASSLTLNYGYTF. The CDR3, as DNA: TGTGCCAGCAGTCTGACACTTAACTATGGCTACACCTTC.

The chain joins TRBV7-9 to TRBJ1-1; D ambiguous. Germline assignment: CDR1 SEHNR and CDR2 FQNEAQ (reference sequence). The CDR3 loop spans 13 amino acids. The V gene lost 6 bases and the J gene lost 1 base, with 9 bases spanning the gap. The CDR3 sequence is CASRPTANTEAFF. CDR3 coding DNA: TGTGCCAGCAGGCCTACAGCGAACACTGAAGCTTTCTTT.

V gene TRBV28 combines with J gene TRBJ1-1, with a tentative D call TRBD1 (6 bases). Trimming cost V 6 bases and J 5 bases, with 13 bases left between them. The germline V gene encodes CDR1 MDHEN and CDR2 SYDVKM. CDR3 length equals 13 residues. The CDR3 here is CASRQQGWTEAFF. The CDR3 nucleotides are TGTGCCAGCAGACAACAGGGTTGGACTGAAGCTTTCTTT.

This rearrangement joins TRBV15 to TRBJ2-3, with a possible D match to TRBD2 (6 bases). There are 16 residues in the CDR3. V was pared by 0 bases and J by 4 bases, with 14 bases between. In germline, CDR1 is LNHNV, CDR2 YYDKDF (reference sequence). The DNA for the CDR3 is TGTGCCACCAGCAGAGATCCGGGAGCCCGCGCAGATACGCAGTATTTT. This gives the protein CATSRDPGARADTQYF.

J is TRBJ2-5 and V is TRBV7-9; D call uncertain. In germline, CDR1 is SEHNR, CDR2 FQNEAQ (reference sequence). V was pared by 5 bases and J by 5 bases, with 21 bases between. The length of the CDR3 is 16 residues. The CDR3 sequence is CASSGSRVLAGETQYF. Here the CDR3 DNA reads TGTGCCAGCAGCGGAAGCCGGGTCCTCGCCGGGGAGACCCAGTACTTC. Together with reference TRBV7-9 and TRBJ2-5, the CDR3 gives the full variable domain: DTGVSQNPRHKITKRGQNVTFRCDPISEHNRLYWYRQTLGQGPEFLTYFQNEAQLEKSRLLSDRFSAERPKGSFSTLEIQRTEQGDSAMYLCASSGSRVLAGETQYFGPGTRLLVL.

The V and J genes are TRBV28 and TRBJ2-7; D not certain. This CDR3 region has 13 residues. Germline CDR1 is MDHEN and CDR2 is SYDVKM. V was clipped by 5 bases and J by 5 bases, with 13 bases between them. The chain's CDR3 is CASSQPDRNEQYF. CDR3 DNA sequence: TGTGCCAGCAGTCAACCCGATAGAAACGAGCAGTACTTC.